These 12 T cell receptor beta chains were all obtained from the same sample, sequenced in a study of early T cells in non-severe SARS-CoV-2 infection. TCRdb independently ran MiXCR on the 5' RACE reads; one entry per CDR3 protein. Counted here are under 50,000 distinct CDR3 sequences, roughly 23% occurring once; the ten biggest clones make up approximately 4.5%. Sequences were derived from whole blood, sampled at baseline. Source of these receptors: an adult who was a healthcare worker with PCR-confirmed SARS-CoV-2 infection or an uninfected control (not recorded which).

The chain has TRBV7-8 and TRBJ2-1, with TRBD2 identical over 12 bases. V lost 3 bases to trimming and J lost 2 bases; unmatched junction nucleotides: 5. Per the germline V gene, CDR1 is SGHVS and CDR2 is FQNEAQ. There are 17 residues in the CDR3. This CDR3 reads CASSFPGLAGTYNEQFF. The CDR3 nucleotides read TGTGCCAGCAGCTTCCCCGGACTAGCGGGGACCTACAATGAGCAGTTCTTC.

The chain is built from TRBV5-4 and TRBJ1-5; a weak D match, TRBD1 (6 bases). Between the trimmed V and J ends, which lost 4 bases and 4 bases, there was a span of 12 bases. CDR3 length: 14 amino acids. Germline V gene sequence: CDR1 SGHNT, CDR2 YYREEE (reference sequence). In DNA, the CDR3 is TGTGCCAGCAGCCTACAGGGAGGGAATCAGCCCCAGCATTTT. Translation gives CASSLQGGNQPQHF.

The CDR3 sequence: CASSSGDNSPLHF. For the CDR3, the DNA is TGTGCCAGCAGTTCTGGGGATAATTCACCCCTCCACTTT. This rearrangement joins TRBV6-5 to TRBJ1-6, with unresolved D. Trimming cost V 4 bases and J 5 bases, with 6 bases left between them. The germline CDR1 and CDR2 sequences are MNHEY and SVGAGI. The CDR3 consists of 13 residues.

The rearrangement joins TRBV9 to TRBJ1-1; D is ambiguous. Between the trimmed V and J ends, which lost 0 bases and 5 bases, there was a span of 8 bases. The CDR3 has 13 residues. CDR1 is SGDLS, CDR2 YYNGEE, per germline. In DNA form, the CDR3 reads TGTGCCAGCAGCGTAGAGGAGTATACTGAAGCTTTCTTT. Protein: CASSVEEYTEAFF.

This chain joins TRBV7-6 and TRBJ1-1; unclear D gene. The germline V gene encodes CDR1 SGHVS and CDR2 FNYEAQ. Trimming stripped 1 base from V and 1 base from J, with 7 bases between. CDR3 size: 14 residues. The CDR3 DNA is TGTGCCAGCAGCTTAGACAGCTCGAACACTGAAGCTTTCTTT. As protein: CASSLDSSNTEAFF.

This clonotype was picked up a small number of times. The chain joins TRBV29-1 to TRBJ2-7; tentative D call: TRBD1 (7 bases). Germline V gives CDR1 SQVTM, CDR2 ANQGSEA. Trimming stripped 0 bases from V and 3 bases from J, with 15 bases between. The CDR3 spans 15 residues. The CDR3 here is CSVEDPGRGDYEQYF. CDR3 DNA: TGCAGCGTTGAAGATCCCGGCAGGGGGGACTACGAGCAGTACTTC.

The rearrangement links TRBV30 to TRBJ2-7; 7 positions match TRBD2. Trimming at V came to 5 bases and at J to 5 bases, leaving 6 bases not matched to a gene. The CDR3 is 12 residues long. Germline V gives CDR1 GTSNPN, CDR2 SVGIG (reference sequence). Here the CDR3 reads CAWGEGKDEQYF. The CDR3, as DNA: TGTGCCTGGGGGGAGGGCAAAGACGAGCAGTACTTC. The full variable domain, rest sourced from reference TRBV30 and TRBJ2-7, is SQTIHQWPATLVQPVGSPLSLECTVEGTSNPNLYWYRQAAGRGLQLLFYSVGIGQISSEVPQNLSASRPQDRQFILSSKKLLLSDSGFYLCAWGEGKDEQYFGPGTRLTVT.

The chain carries TRBV18 and TRBJ1-1, with D possibly TRBD1 on 6 matching bases. The V gene's germline CDR1 is KGHSH and CDR2 LQKENI. Trimming left V 3 bases short and J 2 bases short, with 13 bases between. The CDR3 spans 15 residues. CDR3 DNA: TGTGCCAGCTCACCGCCCGGGACACAAAACACTGAAGCTTTCTTT. Translating it yields CASSPPGTQNTEAFF. Combining the CDR3 with reference TRBV18 and TRBJ1-1 gives the whole variable domain NAGVMQNPRHLVRRRGQEARLRCSPMKGHSHVYWYRQLPEEGLKFMVYLQKENIIDESGMPKERFSAEFPKEGPSILRIQQVVRGDSAAYFCASSPPGTQNTEAFFGQGTRLTVV.

J is TRBJ2-7 and V is TRBV7-9; the match to TRBD1 covers 9 bases. Germline CDR1 and CDR2: SEHNR and FQNEAQ (reference sequence). The CDR3 is 15 residues long. V lost 5 bases to trimming and J lost 1 base; unmatched junction nucleotides: 6. The CDR3 nucleotides are TGTGCCAGCAGCCCGGGACAGGGCGCTTCCTACGAGCAGTACTTC. It yields the protein CASSPGQGASYEQYF.

The rearrangement joins TRBV7-2 to TRBJ2-3, with TRBD2 matching 10 bases. With V trimmed by 0 bases and J by 1 base, 1 base remained unmatched. The germline V gene encodes CDR1 SGHTA and CDR2 FQGNSA. The CDR3 length is 16 residues. In nucleotides, the CDR3 is TGTGCCAGCAGCTTAGCTCTAGCGGGGGGCACAGATACGCAGTATTTT. Amino acid sequence: CASSLALAGGTDTQYF.

This clonotype was seen at least ten times. V and J are TRBV19 and TRBJ2-7, with D perhaps TRBD1 or TRBD2 (5 bases each). Trimming took 11 bases from V and 4 from J, leaving 15 bases between them. The germline V gene has CDR1 LNHDA and CDR2 SQIVND (reference sequence). The length of the CDR3 is 12 residues. This CDR3 is CASGERGYEQYF. The CDR3 bases are TGTGCCTCTGGGGAGAGGGGTTACGAGCAGTACTTC.

The rearrangement links TRBV4-1 to TRBJ2-7, with 7 bases identical to TRBD1. The V and J ends lost 6 bases and 0 bases, in that order; junction bases with no gene match: 8. Germline loops: CDR1 MGHRA, CDR2 YSYEKL. CDR3 size: 15 residues. In DNA form, the CDR3 reads TGCGCCAGCAGGCGAGATGACAGGGCCTCCTACGAGCAGTACTTC. Amino acid sequence: CASRRDDRASYEQYF.